This entry describes one T cell receptor beta chain. Its antigen remains undetermined. Within one base of it there is no much larger clone, and no base qualities were kept. This sample was included in a study of shared clonotypes between healthy human individuals (TCRdb year 2020). Broadly, across the study: The cohort comprised two women and a few men aged 18 to 49 years. To estimate repertoire size and how much clonotypes are shared between individuals, the study performed deep sequencing of blood TCR repertoires from about 5 healthy adults. For each donor, CD4 naive and CD4 memory were each given three plates, CD8 naive was given two plates, and CD8 memory was given one plate. To increase sequencing depth and limit assay-specific biases, TCR repertoire library preparation and sequencing were carried out by different laboratories using diverse techniques. Each donor's leukapheresis produced roughly between about 0.85 and 10 billion PBMCs. The paper as a whole reports these results and caveats: Incomplete sequencing was indicated by rarefaction of sorted-subset datasets, despite the large sequencing depth. The genetic and exposure-history diversity represented was limited by the small number of donors. Estimated clonotype richness was generally larger for naive than for memory subsets. Based on pairwise subsampling, the degree of clonotype sharing among donors was expected to be affected by sequencing depth. Higher generation probabilities were observed for clonotypes shared by all four sorted-subset donors than for non-shared clonotypes. Sampling was restricted to blood, and TCR repertoires in tissues likely differ from the TCR repertoires found in blood. Around 5.4% of naive CD4, roughly 3.6% of naive CD8, about 2.1% of memory CD4, and 0.4% of memory CD8 clonotypes were shared across several donors.

Clipping removes 8 bases from V and 13 bases from J, with 7 as the unmatched junction base count. The germline V gene encodes CDR1 SGHNT and CDR2 YENEEA. The CDR3 contains 11 residues, cysteine and phenylalanine counted. The sequence is cut down to CDR3 DNA, 33 bases in frame from base 1. Healthy HIV-negative adults with no recently reported acute infections or vaccinations were included as donors. All donors were Caucasian adults living in Nashville, Tennessee, USA. CD4+ T cells were enriched through magnetic negative selection, after which naive cells were positively selected on CD45RA and the remaining negative fraction served as the memory subset. After blood collection by leukapheresis, PBMCs were isolated using Ficoll-Histopaque density gradient centrifugation and then cryopreserved in the vapor phase of liquid nitrogen. Analytical flow cytometry was used to check the purity and quantity of every magnetically sorted T cell population. From each sorted fraction, genomic DNA was isolated and quantified by UV absorbance on a Nanodrop 2000c.

TCR CDR3 regions were amplified from genomic DNA by multiplex PCR using the deep immunoSEQ assay. Genomic DNA extracted from each cell subset was distributed evenly over all wells of several immunoSEQ 96-well plates, and each plate served as one replicate. For sorted subsets, each replicate PCR was loaded with 200 ng genomic DNA, equivalent to some 27,000 T cell genomes. The purified libraries were quantified using a Qubit 3.0 fluorometer, sized with a Bioanalyzer 2100, and then quantified again using the KAPA Library Quantification kit. Every immunoSEQ 96-well plate was sequenced on a separate single-read 150-cycle Illumina NextSeq 550 flow cell. The published analysis was carried out like this. The immunoSEQ output contained only junctional sequences without quality scores, so filtering could not match that applied to full-length reads. Sequences were annotated with PyIR, a Python wrapper for IgBLAST v1.9, and V/J genes and CDR3 were assigned using IMGT germline references. Reads were removed for weak V/J assignments (E-value above 1e-6), missing CDR3, stop codons, out-of-frame junctions, or ambiguous translated residues. V3J clonotypes were defined by identical inferred V gene, J gene, and CDR3 amino acid sequence. The percentage overlap between two repertoires was calculated by dividing the number of shared unique clonotypes by the size of the smaller repertoire. Three approaches were used to assess repertoire richness: RTK rarefaction, the Chao1 estimator, and Recon v2.1 estimates of unobserved clonotypes. Generation probabilities for all TCRbeta clonotypes obtained by the gDNA method from a few donors were computed using OLGA. Here the immuneACCESS table is served through TCRdb, limited to in-frame sequences with V and J called. Missing clones are a known gap in these copies; in checked studies unresolved V genes cover under half, and the rest lacks a known reason. The V and J calls and the clone size are those of that table, but D and trimming were determined from the DNA. In all, the sample holds millions of clones, and around nine tenths of those were seen once. The ten largest account for over 0.12% of the sample.

This TCR was recovered from a man between 18 and 29 years old in good health. Sequencing input: naive CD4+ T cells sorted from blood. The cell subset or site label here, explained by the study, means: CD45RA+ positively selected. The sequence links TRBV11-3 to TRBJ2-7; TRBD2 fits 11 bases in the junction. CDR3 region: CASGPSGGKYF. At the DNA level, the sequence is TGTGCCAGCGGTCCTAGCGGGGGGAAATACTTC. Supplemented by the reference TRBV11-3 and TRBJ2-7 proteins around the CDR3, the complete variable domain is EAGVVQSPRYKIIEKKQPVAFWCNPISGHNTLYWYLQNLGQGPELLIRYENEEAVDDSQLPKDRFSAERLKGVDSTLKIQPAELGDSAVYLCASGPSGGKYFGPGTRLTVT.